These T cell receptor beta chains were read from a single sample in a study of blood T cell repertoires in COVID-19. Data came from immunoSEQ multiplex PCR; TCRdb stores just in-frame clones and leaves some out. The sample gives approximately 170,000 clones, about 88% of which show up once; roughly 2% is in the top ten. The sample consisted of peripheral blood. The receptors shown here come from a man in his late teens or twenties who had recovered from COVID-19. Both conserved end residues are part of each CDR3. Each record gives: CDR3 length, clone size, V gene, D gene, J gene, CDR3 protein, CDR3 DNA. D genes are given only for firm matches. Some rows have no size entry. The others give once, few or many, or a class for an expanded clone.

len: 11
abundance: .
v_gene: TRBV29-1
d_gene: .
j_gene: TRBJ1-2
CDR3aa: CSVASVYGYTF
CDR3nt: TGCAGCGTTGCGTCAGTCTATGGCTACACCTTC

len: 19
abundance: .
v_gene: TRBV3-1/TRBV3-2
d_gene: .
j_gene: TRBJ2-2
CDR3aa: CASSQDLREDYLYTGELFF
CDR3nt: TGTGCCAGCAGCCAAGATCTTAGGGAGGACTACCTCTACACCGGGGAGCTGTTTTTT

len: 18
abundance: .
v_gene: TRBV4-3
d_gene: TRBD2
j_gene: TRBJ2-1
CDR3aa: CASSQGGLAGEVYNEQFF
CDR3nt: TGCGCCAGCAGCCAAGGGGGACTAGCGGGAGAGGTTTACAATGAGCAGTTCTTC

len: 15
abundance: .
v_gene: TRBV30
d_gene: .
j_gene: TRBJ2-3
CDR3aa: CAWSVKTSSRDTQYF
CDR3nt: TGTGCCTGGAGTGTAAAGACTTCCTCCCGAGATACGCAGTATTTT

len: 15
abundance: .
v_gene: TRBV2
d_gene: TRBD1
j_gene: TRBJ2-1
CDR3aa: CARAGQGSSYNEQFF
CDR3nt: TGTGCCAGAGCCGGACAGGGTAGCTCCTACAATGAGCAGTTCTTC

len: 16
abundance: .
v_gene: TRBV3-1/TRBV3-2
d_gene: TRBD2
j_gene: TRBJ2-1
CDR3aa: CASSPELAARGSEQFF
CDR3nt: TGTGCCAGCAGCCCAGAGCTAGCGGCCCGAGGGAGTGAGCAGTTCTTC

len: 11
abundance: .
v_gene: TRBV6-6
d_gene: .
j_gene: TRBJ2-7
CDR3aa: CASTSVYEQYF
CDR3nt: TGTGCCAGCACTTCAGTGTACGAGCAGTACTTC

len: 14
abundance: .
v_gene: TRBV25-1
d_gene: .
j_gene: TRBJ1-2
CDR3aa: CASSEYGAGYGYTF
CDR3nt: TGTGCCAGCAGTGAATATGGCGCAGGCTATGGCTACACCTTC

len: 15
abundance: .
v_gene: TRBV6-2/TRBV6-3
d_gene: TRBD1
j_gene: TRBJ2-7
CDR3aa: CASSYAGTGAYEQYF
CDR3nt: TGTGCCAGCAGTTACGCCGGGACAGGGGCGTACGAGCAGTACTTC

len: 12
abundance: .
v_gene: TRBV5-1
d_gene: .
j_gene: TRBJ2-7
CDR3aa: CASRDIIYEQYF
CDR3nt: TGCGCCAGCCGGGACATAATCTACGAGCAGTACTTC

len: 16
abundance: .
v_gene: TRBV9
d_gene: .
j_gene: TRBJ2-3
CDR3aa: CASSVDLASGGDTQYF
CDR3nt: TGTGCCAGCAGCGTGGATCTAGCGTCTGGGGGAGATACGCAGTATTTT

len: 14
abundance: .
v_gene: TRBV11-2
d_gene: TRBD1
j_gene: TRBJ2-7
CDR3aa: CASSPRDRSYEQYF
CDR3nt: TGTGCCAGCAGCCCCCGGGACAGGTCCTACGAGCAGTACTTC

len: 13
abundance: .
v_gene: TRBV6-5
d_gene: TRBD1
j_gene: TRBJ1-2
CDR3aa: CATRTGGNYGYTF
CDR3nt: TGTGCCACCCGGACAGGGGGGAACTATGGCTACACCTTC

len: 15
abundance: many
v_gene: TRBV19
d_gene: TRBD1
j_gene: TRBJ2-7
CDR3aa: CASSQTGNRRNEQYF
CDR3nt: TGTGCCAGTAGTCAGACAGGGAATCGGAGAAACGAGCAGTACTTC

len: 15
abundance: .
v_gene: TRBV6-6
d_gene: .
j_gene: TRBJ1-1
CDR3aa: CASSYSVGGGTEAFF
CDR3nt: TGTGCCAGCAGTTACTCCGTGGGCGGAGGCACTGAAGCTTTCTTT

len: 15
abundance: .
v_gene: TRBV5-4
d_gene: .
j_gene: TRBJ1-2
CDR3aa: CASSLAAGRIVGYTF
CDR3nt: TGTGCCAGCAGCTTGGCAGCAGGGAGGATTGTTGGCTACACCTTC

len: 15
abundance: .
v_gene: TRBV7-8
d_gene: .
j_gene: TRBJ1-3
CDR3aa: CASSLREGRGNTIYF
CDR3nt: TGTGCCAGCAGCTTAAGGGAGGGTCGGGGAAACACCATATATTTT

len: 13
abundance: .
v_gene: TRBV12-5
d_gene: .
j_gene: TRBJ2-5
CDR3aa: CASGLRGGETQYF
CDR3nt: TGTGCTAGTGGGTTGAGGGGGGGAGAGACCCAGTACTTC

len: 13
abundance: .
v_gene: TRBV28
d_gene: .
j_gene: TRBJ1-2
CDR3aa: CASRSDGLYGYTF
CDR3nt: TGTGCCAGCAGATCGGACGGACTCTATGGCTACACCTTC

len: 14
abundance: .
v_gene: TRBV28
d_gene: TRBD1
j_gene: TRBJ1-5
CDR3aa: CASTGTGRDQPQHF
CDR3nt: TGTGCCAGCACCGGGACAGGGCGAGATCAGCCCCAGCATTTT

len: 14
abundance: .
v_gene: TRBV6-5
d_gene: .
j_gene: TRBJ1-5
CDR3aa: CASRRGLGNQPQHF
CDR3nt: TGTGCCAGCAGACGGGGGTTAGGCAATCAGCCCCAGCATTTT

len: 13
abundance: .
v_gene: TRBV29-1
d_gene: TRBD2
j_gene: TRBJ2-1
CDR3aa: CSVRTSSYNEQFF
CDR3nt: TGCAGCGTCCGGACTAGCTCCTACAATGAGCAGTTCTTC

len: 13
abundance: .
v_gene: TRBV3-1/TRBV3-2
d_gene: .
j_gene: TRBJ2-5
CDR3aa: CASSLQQGETQYF
CDR3nt: TGTGCCAGCAGCCTCCAGCAGGGGGAGACCCAGTACTTC

len: 15
abundance: .
v_gene: TRBV27
d_gene: .
j_gene: TRBJ2-1
CDR3aa: CASSSLGTGSGEQFF
CDR3nt: TGTGCCAGCAGTTCCCTGGGGACTGGCTCGGGTGAGCAGTTCTTC

len: 13
abundance: .
v_gene: TRBV6-6
d_gene: .
j_gene: TRBJ1-1
CDR3aa: CASRYRQLTEAFF
CDR3nt: TGTGCCAGCAGGTACCGACAGCTCACTGAAGCTTTCTTT

len: 16
abundance: .
v_gene: TRBV7-6
d_gene: .
j_gene: TRBJ1-3
CDR3aa: CASSLTDTASGNTIYF
CDR3nt: TGTGCCAGCAGCTTAACGGACACGGCCTCTGGAAACACCATATATTTT

len: 14
abundance: .
v_gene: TRBV7-3
d_gene: .
j_gene: TRBJ2-2
CDR3aa: CASRYSGNTGELFF
CDR3nt: TGTGCCAGCAGATATAGCGGTAACACCGGGGAGCTGTTTTTT

len: 16
abundance: .
v_gene: TRBV27
d_gene: TRBD2
j_gene: TRBJ2-5
CDR3aa: CASRRSSGSNQETQYF
CDR3nt: TGTGCCAGCCGAAGATCTAGCGGATCAAACCAAGAGACCCAGTACTTC

len: 17
abundance: once
v_gene: TRBV27
d_gene: TRBD2
j_gene: TRBJ2-2
CDR3aa: CASRLTGTSGNGGELFF
CDR3nt: TGTGCCAGCAGACTTACCGGGACTAGCGGGAATGGCGGGGAGCTGTTTTTT

len: 14
abundance: .
v_gene: TRBV7-2
d_gene: .
j_gene: TRBJ1-1
CDR3aa: CASSLESGNTEAFF
CDR3nt: TGTGCCAGCAGCTTAGAGTCAGGGAACACTGAAGCTTTCTTT

len: 15
abundance: .
v_gene: TRBV5-8
d_gene: .
j_gene: TRBJ2-2
CDR3aa: CASSLGQGFTGELFF
CDR3nt: TGTGCCAGCAGCTTGGGGCAGGGCTTCACCGGGGAGCTGTTTTTT

len: 15
abundance: .
v_gene: TRBV4-3
d_gene: TRBD2
j_gene: TRBJ2-1
CDR3aa: CASSHRGSGRSEQFF
CDR3nt: TGCGCCAGCAGCCATCGCGGTAGCGGGAGATCGGAGCAGTTCTTC

len: 14
abundance: .
v_gene: TRBV7-2
d_gene: TRBD1
j_gene: TRBJ2-7
CDR3aa: CASSLGQGDYEQYF
CDR3nt: TGTGCCAGCAGCCTAGGACAGGGAGACTACGAGCAGTACTTC

len: 18
abundance: .
v_gene: TRBV14
d_gene: .
j_gene: TRBJ2-5
CDR3aa: CASSQVDVSRHLRETQYF
CDR3nt: TGTGCCAGCAGCCAAGTTGACGTCTCGCGGCACCTGCGGGAGACCCAGTACTTC

len: 16
abundance: once
v_gene: TRBV2
d_gene: TRBD1
j_gene: TRBJ2-5
CDR3aa: CASSERGQGARETQYF
CDR3nt: TGTGCCAGCAGTGAAAGGGGGCAGGGGGCTAGAGAGACCCAGTACTTC

len: 17
abundance: .
v_gene: TRBV13
d_gene: TRBD2
j_gene: TRBJ2-1
CDR3aa: CASSLGGRSGSTREQFF
CDR3nt: TGTGCCAGCAGCTTAGGCGGGAGGAGCGGTTCCACCAGAGAGCAGTTCTTC

len: 15
abundance: .
v_gene: TRBV7-6
d_gene: TRBD2
j_gene: TRBJ2-3
CDR3aa: CASSGTSGKTDTQYF
CDR3nt: TGTGCCAGCAGCGGGACTAGCGGGAAGACAGATACGCAGTATTTT

len: 14
abundance: .
v_gene: TRBV4-1
d_gene: TRBD1
j_gene: TRBJ2-7
CDR3aa: CASSHPDRGVMQYF
CDR3nt: TGCGCCAGCAGCCATCCCGACAGGGGGGTGATGCAGTACTTC

len: 13
abundance: .
v_gene: TRBV5-5
d_gene: .
j_gene: TRBJ2-7
CDR3aa: CASSFGRGYEQYF
CDR3nt: TGTGCCAGCAGCTTCGGCAGGGGCTACGAGCAGTACTTC

len: 14
abundance: .
v_gene: TRBV6-5
d_gene: TRBD1
j_gene: TRBJ1-5
CDR3aa: CASSRGQGTQPQHF
CDR3nt: TGTGCCAGCAGCAGGGGACAGGGGACCCAGCCCCAGCATTTT